Below, one T cell receptor beta chain is given with its context. In the original analysis: By means of reference gene primer amplification, nucleated cell counts were estimated. Sequenced by immunoSEQ multiplex PCR; TCRdb stores in-frame clones only, minus some. For V, J and clone size, that table is used; D and trimming come from the DNA. Of hundreds of thousands of clones in the sample, 75% to 90% were seen once. The CDR3 sequence is 15 residues long. The germline V gene encodes CDR1 KGHSH and CDR2 LQKENI. Trimming removed 4 bases at V and 3 bases at J, with 16 bases between. In Seattle, patients joined the study during active infection and were tracked longitudinally. These data are taken from a study of blood T cell repertoires in COVID-19. Study overall: Acute-phase and convalescent COVID-19 samples originated in the United States, Italy and Spain. Sources were T cells, B-cell-depleted T cells, or PBMCs; the material itself was cDNA or gDNA.

What was sequenced was peripheral blood. J is TRBJ2-7 and V is TRBV18; a weak D match, TRBD1 (6 bases). The TCR comes from a woman aged 55-70 years with COVID-19, enrolled during active disease. Here the CDR3 reads CASSQGSGALYEQYF. CDR3 bases: TGTGCCAGCTCACAAGGCTCAGGGGCGCTCTACGAGCAGTACTTC.